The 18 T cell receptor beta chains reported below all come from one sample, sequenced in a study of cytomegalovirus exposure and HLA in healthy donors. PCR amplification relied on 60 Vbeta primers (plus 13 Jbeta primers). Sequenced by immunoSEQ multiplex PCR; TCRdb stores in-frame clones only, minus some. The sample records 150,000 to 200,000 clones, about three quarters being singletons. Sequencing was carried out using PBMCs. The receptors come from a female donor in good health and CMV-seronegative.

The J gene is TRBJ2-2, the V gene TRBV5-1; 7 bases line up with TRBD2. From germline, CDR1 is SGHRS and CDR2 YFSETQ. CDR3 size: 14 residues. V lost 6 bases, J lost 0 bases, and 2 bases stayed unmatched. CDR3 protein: CASTGTTNTGELFF. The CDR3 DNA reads TGCGCCAGCACCGGGACTACGAACACCGGGGAGCTGTTTTTT. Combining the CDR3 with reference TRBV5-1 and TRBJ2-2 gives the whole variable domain KAGVTQTPRYLIKTRGQQVTLSCSPISGHRSVSWYQQTPGQGLQFLFEYFSETQRNKGNFPGRFSGRQFSNSRSEMNVSTLELGDSALYLCASTGTTNTGELFFGEGSRLTVL.

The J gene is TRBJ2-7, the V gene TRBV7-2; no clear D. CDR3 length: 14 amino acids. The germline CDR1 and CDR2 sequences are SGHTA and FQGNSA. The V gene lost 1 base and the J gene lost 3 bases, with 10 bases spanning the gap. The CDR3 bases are TGTGCCAGCAGCTTAGGTAACTCAGGCTACGAGCAGTACTTC. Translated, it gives CASSLGNSGYEQYF.

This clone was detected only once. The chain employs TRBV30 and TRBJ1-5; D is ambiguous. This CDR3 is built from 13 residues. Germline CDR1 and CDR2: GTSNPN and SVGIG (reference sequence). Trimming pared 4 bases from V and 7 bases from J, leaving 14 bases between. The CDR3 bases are TGTGCCTGGAACCCGGGAGGGCCCCAGCCCCAGCATTTT. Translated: CAWNPGGPQPQHF.

Here the CDR3 reads CASSRTASDTQYF. Here the CDR3 DNA reads TGCGCCAGCAGCCGAACAGCCTCAGATACGCAGTATTTT. The chain recombines TRBV4-1 with TRBJ2-3; D gene ambiguous. The ends were cut back, 4 bases at V and 4 bases at J, with 9 bases in the middle. Germline CDR1 reads MGHRA; CDR2 reads YSYEKL. The CDR3 consists of 13 residues.

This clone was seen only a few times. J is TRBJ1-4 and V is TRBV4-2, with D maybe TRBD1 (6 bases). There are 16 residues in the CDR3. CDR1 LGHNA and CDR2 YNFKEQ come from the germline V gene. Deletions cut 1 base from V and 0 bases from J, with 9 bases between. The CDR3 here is CASSQGGQATNEKLFF. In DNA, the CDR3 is TGTGCCAGCAGCCAAGGGGGGCAGGCAACTAATGAAAAACTGTTTTTT.

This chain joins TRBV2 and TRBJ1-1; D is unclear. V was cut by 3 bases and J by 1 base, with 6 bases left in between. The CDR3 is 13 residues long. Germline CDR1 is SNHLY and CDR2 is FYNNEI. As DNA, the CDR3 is TGTGCCAGCAGTGATGAAGCGAACACTGAAGCTTTCTTT. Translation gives CASSDEANTEAFF.

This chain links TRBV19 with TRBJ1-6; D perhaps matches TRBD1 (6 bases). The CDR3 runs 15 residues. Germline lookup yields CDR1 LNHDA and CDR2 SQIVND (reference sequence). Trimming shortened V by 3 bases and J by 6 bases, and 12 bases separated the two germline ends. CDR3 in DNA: TGTGCCAGTAGTATCTACAGGGCTTCTAATTCACCCCTCCACTTT. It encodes CASSIYRASNSPLHF.

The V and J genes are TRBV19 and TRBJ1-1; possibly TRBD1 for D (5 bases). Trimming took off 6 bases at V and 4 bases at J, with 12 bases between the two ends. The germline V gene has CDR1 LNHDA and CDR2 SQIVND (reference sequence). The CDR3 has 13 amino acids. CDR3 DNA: TGTGCCAGTAGATTTCCTGGGGCCACTGAAGCTTTCTTT. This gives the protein CASRFPGATEAFF.

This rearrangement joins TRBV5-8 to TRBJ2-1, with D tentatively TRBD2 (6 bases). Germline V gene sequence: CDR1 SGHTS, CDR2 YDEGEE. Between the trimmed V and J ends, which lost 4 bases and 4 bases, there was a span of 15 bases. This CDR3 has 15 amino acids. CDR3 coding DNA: TGTGCCAGCAGCGCGCCGGGACTTCTATACAATGAGCAGTTCTTC. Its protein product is CASSAPGLLYNEQFF.

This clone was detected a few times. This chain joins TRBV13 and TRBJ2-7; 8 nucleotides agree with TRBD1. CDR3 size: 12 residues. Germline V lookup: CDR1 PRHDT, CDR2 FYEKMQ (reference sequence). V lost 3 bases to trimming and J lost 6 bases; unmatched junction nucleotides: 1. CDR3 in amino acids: CASSFDRGEQYF. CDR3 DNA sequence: TGTGCCAGCAGCTTCGACAGGGGCGAGCAGTACTTC. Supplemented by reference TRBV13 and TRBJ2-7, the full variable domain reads AAGVIQSPRHLIKEKRETATLKCYPIPRHDTVYWYQQGPGQDPQFLISFYEKMQSDKGSIPDRFSAQQFSDYHSELNMSSLELGDSALYFCASSFDRGEQYFGPGTRLTVT.

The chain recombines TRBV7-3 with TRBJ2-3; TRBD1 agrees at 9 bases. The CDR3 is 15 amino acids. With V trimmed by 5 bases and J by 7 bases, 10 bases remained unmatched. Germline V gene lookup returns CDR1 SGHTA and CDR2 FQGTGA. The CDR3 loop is CASSPRDRETNTQYF. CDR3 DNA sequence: TGTGCCAGCAGCCCCCGGGACAGGGAAACAAATACGCAGTATTTT. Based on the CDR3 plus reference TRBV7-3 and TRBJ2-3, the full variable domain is GAGVSQTPSNKVTEKGKYVELRCDPISGHTALYWYRQSLGQGPEFLIYFQGTGAADDSGLPNDRFFAVRPEGSVSTLKIQRTERGDSAVYLCASSPRDRETNTQYFGPGTRLTVL.

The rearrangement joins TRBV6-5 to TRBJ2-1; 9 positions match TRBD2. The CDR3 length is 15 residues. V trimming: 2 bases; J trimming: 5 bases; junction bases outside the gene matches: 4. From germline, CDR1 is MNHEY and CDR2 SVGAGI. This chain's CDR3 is CASSYPGLAHNEQFF. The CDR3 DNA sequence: TGTGCCAGCAGTTACCCTGGACTAGCGCACAATGAGCAGTTCTTC.

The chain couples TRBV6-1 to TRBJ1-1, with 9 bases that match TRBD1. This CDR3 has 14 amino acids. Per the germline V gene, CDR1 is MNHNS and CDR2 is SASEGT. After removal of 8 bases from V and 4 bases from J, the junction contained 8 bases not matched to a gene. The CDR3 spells CASDPGQGTTEAFF. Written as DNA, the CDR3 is TGTGCCAGCGACCCGGGACAGGGAACCACTGAAGCTTTCTTT.

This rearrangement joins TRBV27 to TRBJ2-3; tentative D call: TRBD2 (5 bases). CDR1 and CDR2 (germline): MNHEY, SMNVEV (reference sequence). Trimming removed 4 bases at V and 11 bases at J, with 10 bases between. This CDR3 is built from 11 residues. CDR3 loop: CASSSSGRQYF. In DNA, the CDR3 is TGTGCCAGCAGTTCAAGCGGCCGGCAGTATTTT.

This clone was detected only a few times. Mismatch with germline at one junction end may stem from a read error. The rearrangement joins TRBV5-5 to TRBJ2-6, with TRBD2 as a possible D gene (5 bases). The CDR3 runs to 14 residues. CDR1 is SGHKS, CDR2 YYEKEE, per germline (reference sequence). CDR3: CASSLGTGVNVLTF. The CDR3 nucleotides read TGTGCCAGCAGCTTGGGGACCGGGGTCAACGTCCTGACTTTC.

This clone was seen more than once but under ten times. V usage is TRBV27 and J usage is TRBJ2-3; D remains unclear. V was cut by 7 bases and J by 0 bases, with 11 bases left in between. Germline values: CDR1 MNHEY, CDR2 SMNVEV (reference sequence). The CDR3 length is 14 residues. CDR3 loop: CASNRRSSTDTQYF. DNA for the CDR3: TGTGCCAGCAACCGGCGGTCTAGCACAGATACGCAGTATTTT.

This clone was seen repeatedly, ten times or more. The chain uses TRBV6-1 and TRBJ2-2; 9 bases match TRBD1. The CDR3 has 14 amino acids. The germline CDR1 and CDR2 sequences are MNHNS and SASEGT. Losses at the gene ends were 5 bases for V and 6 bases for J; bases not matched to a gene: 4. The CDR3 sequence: CASSPGTGSGELFF. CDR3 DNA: TGTGCCAGCAGTCCCGGGACAGGGTCCGGGGAGCTGTTTTTT.

The CDR3 here is CASSEGMAGYGYTF. The CDR3 DNA is TGTGCCAGCAGTGAAGGGATGGCAGGATATGGCTACACCTTC. The chain couples TRBV2 to TRBJ1-2; the D is unclear. V was clipped by 1 base and J by 5 bases, with 11 bases between them. From germline, CDR1 is SNHLY and CDR2 FYNNEI. The CDR3 runs 14 residues. Combining the CDR3 with reference TRBV2 and TRBJ1-2 gives the whole variable domain EPEVTQTPSHQVTQMGQEVILRCVPISNHLYFYWYRQILGQKVEFLVSFYNNEISEKSEIFDDQFSVERPDGSNFTLKIRSTKLEDSAMYFCASSEGMAGYGYTFGSGTRLTVV.